This TCR beta chain was captured by sequencing in a study of T-cell reconstitution after alpha-beta-depleted transplantation in children. This clonotype was counted at least ten times. Preparation of the TCRbeta library was carried out with unique molecular identifiers. TCRdb fed the PCR reads into MiXCR, producing one record per CDR3 protein. Of some 490,000 distinct CDR3 sequences in the sample, around 12% were seen once. This CDR3 region has 13 residues. Germline CDR1 reads GTSNPN; CDR2 reads SVGIG (reference sequence). V shed 4 bases and J 2 bases; nucleotides not matched to a gene: 1. The receptor's source is a human donor who donated a stem cell graft to a child with combined immunodeficiency. Specimen: PBMCs from the stem cell graft donor, collected from the stem cell graft. The rearrangement joins TRBV30 to TRBJ1-5; 8 bases map to TRBD1. The DNA for the CDR3 is TGTGCCTGGACGACAGGGGGCAATCAGCCCCAGCATTTT. Translating it yields CAWTTGGNQPQHF.